What follows is one T cell receptor (beta chain) and its context. Its specificity is unknown. Amplification of TCR beta CDR3 regions was performed using RNA transcripts as template. TCR CDR3 regions were first amplified by RT-PCR with HTBI primers. TCRdb called the multiplex PCR reads again in MiXCR, with one record for every CDR3 protein. This sample has hundreds of thousands of distinct CDR3 sequences; 15% to 20% occur once, and the top ten carry over 15%. This sample was included in a study of T cells in Graves' hyperthyroidism and ophthalmopathy. Study-level background: Peripheral blood was taken when the disease was first diagnosed, before any treatment began.

Exclusion of patients followed from uncontrolled infection, other autoimmune disease, pregnancy or lactation. V gave up 7 bases and J gave up 1 base, with 9 bases separating them. The CDR3 is 13 residues long. Germline V gene sequence: CDR1 SEHNR, CDR2 FQNEAQ (reference sequence). Study conclusions and caveats: Most thyroid-expanded clonotypes above 0.001 were also found in blood. The authors' 13 V-J model separated ophthalmopathy from stable hyperthyroidism.

The rearrangement joins TRBV7-9 to TRBJ2-3, with D maybe TRBD2 (5 bases). The clonotype was recovered from a woman aged 45-59 years with Graves' hyperthyroidism that later progressed to Graves' ophthalmopathy. Sequencing input: blood. The CDR3 is CASTPEGTDTQYF. DNA for the CDR3: TGTGCCAGCACTCCGGAGGGCACAGATACGCAGTATTTT. Full variable domain (missing parts from reference TRBV7-9 and TRBJ2-3): DTGVSQNPRHKITKRGQNVTFRCDPISEHNRLYWYRQTLGQGPEFLTYFQNEAQLEKSRLLSDRFSAERPKGSFSTLEIQRTEQGDSAMYLCASTPEGTDTQYFGPGTRLTVL.